This TCR beta chain was recovered during a study of blood T cell repertoires in COVID-19. The wider study: Whether acute or convalescent, the COVID-19 samples came from the United States, Italy and Spain. The cDNA or gDNA used as material had been derived from T cells, B-cell-depleted T cells, or PBMCs.

The CDR3 runs to 16 residues. Trimming cost V 9 bases and J 3 bases; bases outside gene matches: 17. Germline CDR1 and CDR2: SNHLY and FYNNEI. Original analysis: Estimation of nucleated cell counts relied on the amplification of reference gene primers. Libraries were prepared by immunoSEQ multiplex PCR; TCRdb keeps only in-frame clonotypes and omits some of them. D and trimming come from the DNA, and the V and J calls and clone size come from that table. This sample has around 260,000 clones, with over 75% found just once. The chain combines TRBV2 with TRBJ2-7; 7 bases agree with TRBD1. This clonotype originated in a human donor in a cohort sampled during active COVID-19. The sequencing input was peripheral blood. The CDR3 sequence is CASETPGQQTNYEQYF. The CDR3 bases are TGTGCCAGTGAGACCCCGGGACAGCAGACCAACTACGAGCAGTACTTC.